This T cell receptor (beta chain) derives from a study of shared clonotypes between healthy human individuals. CD45RO-negative CD8 cells positively selected for CCR7 made up the naive population, which excluded terminally differentiated effector memory CD45RA+ cells. The J segment lost 2 bases and the V segment lost 5 bases, leaving 5 bases of the junction unmatched. The germline gives CDR1 SGHNT, CDR2 YYREEE (reference sequence). The CDR3 consists of 16 residues. Data came from immunoSEQ multiplex PCR; TCRdb stores just in-frame clones and leaves some out. The table has about 650,000 clones, roughly 96% seen once.

The receptor comes from a woman in her twenties or thirties in good health. The sequencing input was naive CD8+ T cells sorted from blood. The chain couples TRBV5-4 to TRBJ2-3, with TRBD2 matching over 13 bases. This CDR3 reads CASSTGLAGDTDTQYF. The CDR3 DNA reads TGTGCCAGCAGTACCGGACTAGCGGGAGACACAGATACGCAGTATTTT.